Many counts were recorded for the clone carrying this T cell receptor beta chain. This sample was included in a study of T cells in Graves' hyperthyroidism and ophthalmopathy. TCR beta CDR3 regions were amplified from RNA transcripts. When the TCR CDR3 underwent first-round RT-PCR, the HTBI primer set was used. MiXCR, applied by TCRdb to the multiplex PCR reads, yields one record per CDR3 protein. In the table there are 300,000 to 450,000 distinct CDR3 sequences, less than 15% of which are singletons. The sample consisted of blood. The TCR sequence derives from a man under 40 with Graves' hyperthyroidism that later progressed to Graves' ophthalmopathy.

This CDR3 is CASSSGAGLEQYF. As DNA, the CDR3 is TGTGCCAGCAGCTCTGGGGCAGGTCTCGAGCAGTACTTC. The chain uses TRBV7-9 and TRBJ2-7, with TRBD1 as a possible D gene (5 bases). This CDR3 is built from 13 residues. The germline V gene has CDR1 SEHNR and CDR2 FQNEAQ (reference sequence). V was clipped by 4 bases and J by 6 bases, with 13 bases between them.